One sample yielded the 20 T cell receptor beta chains listed below, sequenced in a study of shared clonotypes between healthy human individuals. Clones were read by immunoSEQ multiplex PCR, and TCRdb kept only the in-frame ones, dropping some. This table has about 490,000 clones, 81% appearing once. Sequencing was done on a sample of PBMCs. The receptor set was obtained from a woman in her 40s in good health. Some clones in this sample may be carry-over from other donors' samples.

With respect to this clone: A far larger clone differs by one base, so this is likely a read error. The chain combines TRBV27 with TRBJ2-2, with 9 positions matching TRBD2. CDR3 length: 16 amino acids. With 5 bases clipped from V and 7 bases from J, the junction kept 11 bases outside the gene matches. CDR1 is MNHEY, CDR2 SMNVEV, per germline (reference sequence). The CDR3: CASSNNSGRGNGELFF. CDR3 coding DNA: TGTGCCAGCAGTAACAATAGCGGGAGAGGGAACGGGGAGCTGTTTTTT.

This chain uses TRBV15 with TRBJ1-4, with no clear D. Trimming pared 0 bases from V and 6 bases from J, leaving 11 bases between. CDR1 and CDR2 from the germline V gene are LNHNV and YYDKDF (reference sequence). CDR3 length: 15 residues. This CDR3 reads CATSRERDVYEKLFF. The CDR3 nucleotides are TGTGCCACCAGCAGAGAGCGGGATGTTTATGAAAAACTGTTTTTT.

This clone was counted many times. The chain has TRBV5-6 and TRBJ2-1; 10 bases match TRBD2. J lost 9 bases, V lost 2 bases, and 11 bases had no gene match. Germline V CDR1 and CDR2: SGHDT, YYEEEE. The CDR3 loop spans 16 amino acids. The CDR3 DNA follows: TGTGCCAGCAGCTTTTTTAGCGGGAGGATCGGCGTTGAGCAGTTCTTC. Protein: CASSFFSGRIGVEQFF.

This clone was recorded only once. The V and J genes are TRBV18 and TRBJ1-4; 8 bases fit TRBD1. J was trimmed by 7 bases and V by 6 bases; bases with no gene match: 10. Germline V gene data show CDR1 as KGHSH and CDR2 as LQKENI. The CDR3 is 15 residues long. In DNA form, the CDR3 reads TGTGCCAGCTCTCCCGGACAGGGCCCGGGTGAAAAACTGTTTTTT. This translates into CASSPGQGPGEKLFF.

In regard to this clone: Given a far larger clone just one base away, this is likely a sequencing read error. In DNA, the CDR3 is TGTGCCAGCAGTTACTCGGTGGGCTCTTCACCCCTCCACTTT. It is translated as CASSYSVGSSPLHF. This chain joins TRBV6-5 and TRBJ1-6; unclear D gene. V dropped 0 bases and J dropped 9 bases, with 9 bases sitting between them. This CDR3 has 14 amino acids. CDR1 MNHEY and CDR2 SVGAGI come from the germline V gene.

The sample holds one count of this clone. This chain uses TRBV9 with TRBJ2-3; 8 nucleotides align to TRBD2. This CDR3 is built from 16 residues. J gave up 1 base and V 4 bases, and 8 bases lay outside the gene matches. In germline, CDR1 is SGDLS, CDR2 YYNGEE. The chain's CDR3 is CASSPHGSGGTDTQYF. CDR3 DNA sequence: TGTGCCAGCAGCCCCCACGGTAGCGGGGGCACAGATACGCAGTATTTT.

J is TRBJ1-5 and V is TRBV19; 8 bases are shared with TRBD1. Germline CDR1 reads LNHDA; CDR2 reads SQIVND (reference sequence). V shed 4 bases, J shed 6 bases, and the junction held 5 bases outside the gene matches. CDR3 length equals 14 residues. CDR3 protein: CASSTTGDIQPQHF. The CDR3 DNA is TGTGCCAGTAGTACGACAGGGGATATTCAGCCCCAGCATTTT.

This clone was observed once. The chain recombines TRBV11-2 with TRBJ1-1; D is perhaps TRBD1 (5 bases). The ends were cut back, 0 bases at V and 4 bases at J, with 12 bases in the middle. This CDR3 spans 15 amino acids. Germline loops: CDR1 SGHAT, CDR2 FQNNGV. Here the CDR3 DNA reads TGTGCCAGCAGCTTAGAGGGCAGGGAGTTCACTGAAGCTTTCTTT. Protein sequence: CASSLEGREFTEAFF. Complete variable domain (other parts from reference TRBV11-2 and TRBJ1-1): EAGVAQSPRYKIIEKRQSVAFWCNPISGHATLYWYQQILGQGPKLLIQFQNNGVVDDSQLPKDRFSAERLKGVDSTLKIQPAKLEDSAVYLCASSLEGREFTEAFFGQGTRLTVV.

The chain links TRBV5-5 to TRBJ2-3, with TRBD2 matching over 11 bases. Germline V CDR1 and CDR2: SGHKS, YYEKEE (reference sequence). J was trimmed by 2 bases and V by 2 bases; bases with no gene match: 13. There are 19 residues in the CDR3. CDR3 bases: TGTGCCAGCAGCTTAAAGCCCAGATCTAGCGGGAGGCCCACAGATACGCAGTATTTT. Residues: CASSLKPRSSGRPTDTQYF.

This clone was seen a few times. This rearrangement joins TRBV10-3 to TRBJ2-7; 7 bases align to TRBD1. Looked up from germline, CDR1 is ENHRY and CDR2 is SYGVKD. The V gene end was trimmed by 2 bases and the J gene end by 1 base; junction bases not matched to a gene: 2. This CDR3 spans 14 amino acids. The DNA of the CDR3 is TGTGCCATCAGTGAGCGCAGGGGGTCCTACGAGCAGTACTTC. It encodes CAISERRGSYEQYF.

On this clone: This likely reflects a read error, since a far larger clone is one base away. The sample has other DNA sequences that encode this CDR3 too. The V gene is TRBV5-1, the J gene TRBJ2-6; a possible D gene is TRBD1 (5 bases). Germline V lookup: CDR1 SGHRS, CDR2 YFSETQ. This CDR3 contains 15 residues. In nucleotides, the CDR3 is TGCGCCAGCAGCTTGATAGGCTCTGGGGCCAACGTCCTGACCTTC. Its protein product is CASSLIGSGANVLTF.

This sequence joins TRBV6-1 and TRBJ2-3; D is perhaps TRBD1 (6 bases). This CDR3 spans 14 amino acids. The germline V and J ends were trimmed by 3 bases and 11 bases, with 18 bases remaining between them. Germline V gene data show CDR1 as MNHNS and CDR2 as SASEGT. The DNA of the CDR3 is TGTGCCAGCAGTGAGTCCCGGGACATGGCCAGGCAGTATTTT. Translation gives CASSESRDMARQYF.

Of note for this clone: With a far larger clone one base away, a read error is the likely cause. The same CDR3 is also encoded by other DNA sequences in this sample. V and J are TRBV11-2 and TRBJ2-7, with 10 nucleotides matching TRBD2. The CDR3 extends over 17 amino acids. Germline CDR1 and CDR2: SGHAT and FQNNGV. CDR3 nucleotides: TGTGCCAGCAGCATAGAACTAGCGGGGAGTGGGAGGGACGAGCAATACTTC. Translation gives CASSIELAGSGRDEQYF.

With regard to this clone: This clone may be a read error of a much larger clone one base away. This chain connects TRBV7-8 to TRBJ2-1; 7 positions match TRBD2. Germline lookup yields CDR1 SGHVS and CDR2 FQNEAQ. The CDR3 consists of 16 residues. The CDR3 nucleotides are TGTGTCAGCAGCCTGGTGGGGGGGATCTCCTACAATGAGCAGTTCTTC. Translating it yields CVSSLVGGISYNEQFF.

The chain employs TRBV28 and TRBJ1-1; tentatively, D is TRBD1 (6 bases). CDR3 length: 13 residues. Germline V CDR1 and CDR2: MDHEN, SYDVKM. Trimming pared 7 bases from V and 7 bases from J, leaving 16 bases between. The CDR3 DNA reads as TGTGCCAGCACCCTGAGGACAGCCAGTGAAGCTTTCTTT. Amino acid sequence: CASTLRTASEAFF.

The V call is TRBV4-2, the J call TRBJ2-7; unclear D gene. This CDR3 is built from 15 residues. Germline V gene lookup returns CDR1 LGHNA and CDR2 YNFKEQ. Trimming removed 0 bases from V and 5 bases from J, with 14 bases in between. The CDR3 region has the DNA TGTGCCAGCAGCCAAGATCACGGGTCGTTGGACGAGCAGTACTTC. Translated, it gives CASSQDHGSLDEQYF.

The chain is built from TRBV6-1 and TRBJ1-5; no clear D. There are 13 residues in the CDR3. The V end was cut by 5 bases, the J end by 3 bases, with 8 bases between. Germline V gene sequence: CDR1 MNHNS, CDR2 SASEGT. The CDR3 loop reads CASSPAPNQPQHF. In DNA, the CDR3 is TGTGCCAGCAGTCCAGCCCCCAATCAGCCCCAGCATTTT.

The chain recombines TRBV5-4 with TRBJ2-1; 9 bases are shared with TRBD2. The CDR3 loop spans 15 amino acids. CDR1 is SGHNT, CDR2 YYREEE, per germline (reference sequence). The ends lost 5 bases at V and 0 bases at J; junction bases unmatched: 3. CDR3 coding DNA: TGTGCCAGCAGACTAGCGGGCAGCTCCTACAATGAGCAGTTCTTC. Encoded protein: CASRLAGSSYNEQFF.

This rearrangement joins TRBV5-1 to TRBJ2-2; tentatively, D is TRBD2 (5 bases). There are 13 residues in the CDR3. Trimming stripped 0 bases from V and 14 bases from J, with 14 bases between. Germline-derived CDR1 and CDR2 are SGHRS and YFSETQ. CDR3 protein: CASSLEASSELFF. DNA of the CDR3: TGCGCCAGCAGCTTGGAGGCTAGCTCCGAACTGTTTTTT.

This clone was detected a few times. This chain joins TRBV4-3 and TRBJ2-5; D is ambiguous. Germline CDR1 LGHNA, CDR2 YSLEER. The CDR3 totals 14 residues. V was pared by 3 bases and J by 5 bases, with 13 bases between. In nucleotides, the CDR3 is TGCGCCAGCAGCCAGTCCCTGTTAAGTGAGACCCAGTACTTC. Its protein product is CASSQSLLSETQYF.